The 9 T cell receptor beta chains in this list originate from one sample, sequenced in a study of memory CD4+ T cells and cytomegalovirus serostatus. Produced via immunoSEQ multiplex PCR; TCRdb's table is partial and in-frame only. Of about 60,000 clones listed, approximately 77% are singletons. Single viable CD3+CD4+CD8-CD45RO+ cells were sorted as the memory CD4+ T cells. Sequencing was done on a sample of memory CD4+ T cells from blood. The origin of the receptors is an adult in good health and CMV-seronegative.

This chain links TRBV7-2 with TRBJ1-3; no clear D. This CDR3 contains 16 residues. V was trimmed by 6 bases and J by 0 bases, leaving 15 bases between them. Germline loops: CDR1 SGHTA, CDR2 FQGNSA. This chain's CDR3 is CASRGRETSSGNTIYF. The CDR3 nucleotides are TGTGCCAGCAGGGGGAGGGAGACCTCCTCTGGAAACACCATATATTTT. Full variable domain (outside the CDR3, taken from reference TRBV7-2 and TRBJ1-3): GAGVSQSPSNKVTEKGKDVELRCDPISGHTALYWYRQSLGQGLEFLIYFQGNSAPDKSGLPSDRFSAERTGGSVSTLTIQRTQQEDSAVYLCASRGRETSSGNTIYFGEGSWLTVV.

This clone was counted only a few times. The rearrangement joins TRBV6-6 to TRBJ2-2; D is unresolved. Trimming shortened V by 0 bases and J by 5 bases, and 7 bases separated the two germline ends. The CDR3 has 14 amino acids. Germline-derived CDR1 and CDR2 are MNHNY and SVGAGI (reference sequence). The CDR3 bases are TGTGCCAGCAGTTACTCCGGTGTGACCGGGGAGCTGTTTTTT. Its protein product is CASSYSGVTGELFF.

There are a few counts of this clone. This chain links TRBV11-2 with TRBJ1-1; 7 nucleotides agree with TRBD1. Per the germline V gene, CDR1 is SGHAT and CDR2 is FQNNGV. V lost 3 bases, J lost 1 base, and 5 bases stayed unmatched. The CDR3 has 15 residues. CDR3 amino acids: CASSFAGGTNTEAFF. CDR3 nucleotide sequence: TGTGCCAGCAGCTTCGCAGGGGGGACGAACACTGAAGCTTTCTTT.

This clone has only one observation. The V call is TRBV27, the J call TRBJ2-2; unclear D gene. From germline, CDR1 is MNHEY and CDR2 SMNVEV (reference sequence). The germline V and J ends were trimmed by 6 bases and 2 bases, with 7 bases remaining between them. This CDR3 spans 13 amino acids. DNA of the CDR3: TGTGCCAGCAGGGCCCGAAACACCGGGGAGCTGTTTTTT. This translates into CASRARNTGELFF.

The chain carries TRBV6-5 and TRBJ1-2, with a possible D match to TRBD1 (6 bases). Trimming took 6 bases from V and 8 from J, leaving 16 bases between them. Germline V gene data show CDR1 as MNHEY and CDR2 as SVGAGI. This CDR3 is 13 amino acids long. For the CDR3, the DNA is TGTGCCAGCAGCCAGCCACCAGGGGTCGGCTACACCTTC. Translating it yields CASSQPPGVGYTF.

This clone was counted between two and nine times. CDR3 sequence: CASSTGDSGNTIYF. The CDR3 bases are TGCGCCAGCAGCACCGGAGATTCTGGAAACACCATATATTTT. The J gene is TRBJ1-3, the V gene TRBV5-1; no clear D gene. The CDR3 consists of 14 residues. Trimming took 4 bases from V and 1 from J, leaving 9 bases between them. Germline loops: CDR1 SGHRS, CDR2 YFSETQ.

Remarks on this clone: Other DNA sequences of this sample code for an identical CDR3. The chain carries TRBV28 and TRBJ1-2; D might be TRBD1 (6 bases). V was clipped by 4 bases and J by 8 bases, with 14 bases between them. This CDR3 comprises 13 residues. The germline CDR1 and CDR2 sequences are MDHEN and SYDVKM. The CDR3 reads CASSSSQGRGYTF. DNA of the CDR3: TGTGCCAGCAGTTCCTCCCAGGGGAGAGGCTACACCTTC.

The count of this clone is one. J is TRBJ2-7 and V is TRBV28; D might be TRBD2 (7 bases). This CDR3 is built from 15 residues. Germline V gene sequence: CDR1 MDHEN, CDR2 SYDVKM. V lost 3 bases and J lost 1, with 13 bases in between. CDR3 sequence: CASSFMRGGSYEQYF. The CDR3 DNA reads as TGTGCCAGCAGTTTCATGAGGGGGGGGTCCTACGAGCAGTACTTC.

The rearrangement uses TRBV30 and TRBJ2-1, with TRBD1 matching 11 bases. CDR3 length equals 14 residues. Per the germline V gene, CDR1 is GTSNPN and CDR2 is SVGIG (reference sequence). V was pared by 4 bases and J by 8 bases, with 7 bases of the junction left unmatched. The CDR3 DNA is TGTGCCTGGACGAAGGGACAGGGGGTCCATGAGCAGTTCTTC. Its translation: CAWTKGQGVHEQFF.